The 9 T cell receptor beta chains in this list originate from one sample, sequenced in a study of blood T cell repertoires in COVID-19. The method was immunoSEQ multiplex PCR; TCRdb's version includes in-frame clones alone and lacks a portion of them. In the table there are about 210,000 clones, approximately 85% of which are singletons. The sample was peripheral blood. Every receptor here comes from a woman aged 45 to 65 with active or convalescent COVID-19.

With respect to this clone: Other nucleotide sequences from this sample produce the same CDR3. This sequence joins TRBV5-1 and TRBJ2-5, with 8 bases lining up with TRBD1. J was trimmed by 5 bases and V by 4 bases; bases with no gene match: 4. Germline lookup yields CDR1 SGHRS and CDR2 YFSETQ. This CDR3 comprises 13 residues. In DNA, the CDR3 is TGCGCCAGCAGCCCGACAGGGGAGGAGACCCAGTACTTC. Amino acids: CASSPTGEETQYF.

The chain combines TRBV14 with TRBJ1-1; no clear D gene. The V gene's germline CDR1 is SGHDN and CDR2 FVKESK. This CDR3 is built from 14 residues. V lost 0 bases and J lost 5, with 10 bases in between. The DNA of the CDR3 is TGTGCCAGCAGCCAAGATCCACGTAGTACTGAAGCTTTCTTT. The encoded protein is CASSQDPRSTEAFF. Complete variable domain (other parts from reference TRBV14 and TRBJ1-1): EAGVTQFPSHSVIEKGQTVTLRCDPISGHDNLYWYRRVMGKEIKFLLHFVKESKQDESGMPNNRFLAERTGGTYSTLKVQPAELEDSGVYFCASSQDPRSTEAFFGQGTRLTVV.

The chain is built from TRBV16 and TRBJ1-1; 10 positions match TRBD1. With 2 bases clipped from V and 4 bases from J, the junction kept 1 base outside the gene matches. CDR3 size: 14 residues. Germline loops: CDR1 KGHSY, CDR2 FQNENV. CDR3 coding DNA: TGTGCCAGCAGCCAACGGACAGGGGGCACTGAAGCTTTCTTT. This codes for CASSQRTGGTEAFF.

CDR3 sequence (DNA): TGTGCCACCGACAGGACAGGGATTTATGGCTACACCTTC. Protein product: CATDRTGIYGYTF. The chain uses TRBV6-5 and TRBJ1-2; TRBD1 agrees at 8 bases. This CDR3 has 13 amino acids. Germline CDR1 MNHEY, CDR2 SVGAGI. V lost 10 bases to trimming and J lost 5 bases; unmatched junction nucleotides: 9.

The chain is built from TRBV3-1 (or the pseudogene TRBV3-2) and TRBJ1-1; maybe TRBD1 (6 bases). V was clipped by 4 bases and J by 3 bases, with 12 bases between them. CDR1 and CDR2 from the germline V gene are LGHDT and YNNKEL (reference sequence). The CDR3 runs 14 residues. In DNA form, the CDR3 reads TGTGCCAGCAGCCCCACAGGGCCTTACACTGAAGCTTTCTTT. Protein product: CASSPTGPYTEAFF.

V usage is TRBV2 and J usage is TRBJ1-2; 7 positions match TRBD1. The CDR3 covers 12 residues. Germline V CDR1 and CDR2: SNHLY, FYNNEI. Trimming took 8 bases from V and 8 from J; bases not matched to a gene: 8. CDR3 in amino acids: CASQRQGRGYTF. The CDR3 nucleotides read TGTGCCAGCCAACGACAGGGACGAGGCTACACCTTC.

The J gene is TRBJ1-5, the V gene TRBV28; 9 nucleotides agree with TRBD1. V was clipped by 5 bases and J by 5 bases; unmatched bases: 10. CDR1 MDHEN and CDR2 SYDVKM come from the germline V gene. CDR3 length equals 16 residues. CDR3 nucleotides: TGTGCCAGCAGTACCCCCGGGACAGGGAACGATCAGCCCCAGCATTTT. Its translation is CASSTPGTGNDQPQHF.

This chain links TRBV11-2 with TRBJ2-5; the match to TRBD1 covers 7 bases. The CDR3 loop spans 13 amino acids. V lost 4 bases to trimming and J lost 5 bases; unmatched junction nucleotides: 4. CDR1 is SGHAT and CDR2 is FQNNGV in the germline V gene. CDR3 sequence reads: CASSSTGVETQYF. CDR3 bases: TGTGCCAGCAGCTCTACAGGGGTGGAGACCCAGTACTTC.

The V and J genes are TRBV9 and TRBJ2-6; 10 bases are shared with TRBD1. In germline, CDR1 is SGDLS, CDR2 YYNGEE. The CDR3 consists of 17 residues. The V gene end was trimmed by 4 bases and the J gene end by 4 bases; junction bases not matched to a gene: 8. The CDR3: CASSLGTGALGANVLTF. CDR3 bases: TGTGCCAGCAGCCTGGGGACAGGGGCTTTGGGGGCCAACGTCCTGACTTTC. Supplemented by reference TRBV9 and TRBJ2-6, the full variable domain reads DSGVTQTPKHLITATGQRVTLRCSPRSGDLSVYWYQQSLDQGLQFLIQYYNGEERAKGNILERFSAQQFPDLHSELNLSSLELGDSALYFCASSLGTGALGANVLTFGAGSRLTVL.